This T cell receptor beta chain was identified during a study of T cell repertoires in cytomegalovirus infection. For the study at large: Recently identified HLA-C-restricted CMV epitopes were among the peptides used.

Germline V gives CDR1 MNHNS, CDR2 SASEGT. Trimming removed 6 bases at V and 1 base at J, with 10 bases between. There are 13 residues in the CDR3. TCRdb processed the reads anew with MiXCR; each CDR3 protein has one entry. The table records around 34,000 distinct CDR3 sequences, roughly 54% of them present only once. As regards this clonotype: Its antigen is unidentified.

Whole-study results and caveats: HLA-C-restricted TCR beta clonotypes specific for CMV led the ex vivo response.

The chain carries TRBV6-1 and TRBJ2-7; the D call may be TRBD1 or TRBD2 (5 bases each). The clonotype comes from a human donor in good health (CMV status not recorded). Some clones in this sample may be carry-over from other donors' samples. The specimen comprised CD8+ T cells from cultured PBMCs, sampled from culture after CMV antigen stimulation. The CDR3 bases are TGTGCCAGCAGCTGGGACCAGTCCTACGAGCAGTACTTC. This encodes CASSWDQSYEQYF.